These 19 T cell receptor beta chains share one sample of origin, sequenced in a study of molecular identifiers for immune sequencing clone quantification. TCRdb used MiXCR to reprocess the PCR reads, holding one entry per CDR3 protein. The sample lists about 640,000 distinct CDR3 sequences, about 20% occurring once. The specimen sequenced was naive CD8+ T cells from blood, with Jurkat cell RNA spiked in. Specified subset: FACS-sorted CD8+CD4-CCR7+CD45RA+ naive T cells. Every receptor here comes from a human donor in good health. Some libraries in this study had Jurkat cell RNA spiked in.

This clonotype has a count of ten or more. This sequence joins TRBV7-2 and TRBJ1-1; no reliable D call. The CDR3 runs to 12 residues. CDR1 is SGHTA and CDR2 is FQGNSA in the germline V gene. Trimming left V 4 bases short and J 4 bases short, with 7 bases between. The CDR3 DNA reads as TGTGCCAGCAGCTATCGGGGCACTGAAGCTTTCTTT. It specifies CASSYRGTEAFF.

Notes on this clonotype: One end of the junction does not line up with germline, which may come from a read error. The chain has TRBV5-4 and TRBJ2-7; D possibly corresponds to TRBD1 (6 bases). The germline gives CDR1 SGHNT, CDR2 YYREEE (reference sequence). The CDR3 runs 14 residues. The CDR3 loop reads CASSLFGQTYVQYF. CDR3 in DNA: TGTGCCAGCAGCTTGTTCGGACAGACCTACGTGCAGTACTTC.

Worth noting for this clonotype: A much bigger clone sits one base away, suggesting this may be a read error. The genes are TRBV20-1 and TRBJ2-3; the match to TRBD2 covers 14 bases. Germline CDR1 is DFQATT and CDR2 is SNEGSKA (reference sequence). The trim removed 3 bases at V and 8 bases at J, leaving 7 bases unmatched. The CDR3 is made up of 15 amino acids. The CDR3, as DNA: TGCAGTGCTAGGGGGACTAGCGGGAGAAGAGGTACGCAGTATTTT. This translates into CSARGTSGRRGTQYF.

The V call is TRBV12-3 or TRBV12-4, the J call TRBJ1-2; D remains ambiguous. The CDR3 length is 13 residues. Trimming left V 2 bases short and J 8 bases short, with 12 bases between. CDR3 loop: CASSLTSAFGYTF. CDR3 nucleotides: TGTGCCAGCAGTTTAACGTCGGCGTTCGGCTACACCTTC.

Turning to this clonotype: This may be a read error: a much more frequent sequence differs by one nucleotide. This chain links TRBV12-3 or TRBV12-4 with TRBJ2-1; no clear D. The V gene lost 0 bases and the J gene lost 6 bases, with 9 bases spanning the gap. The CDR3 contains 14 residues. The CDR3 spells CASSLAHSFNEQFF. CDR3 DNA: TGTGCCAGCAGTTTAGCCCACAGCTTCAATGAGCAGTTCTTC.

This clonotype was detected a few times. V gene TRBV28 combines with J gene TRBJ1-2; 8 bases are shared with TRBD1. Germline CDR1 MDHEN, CDR2 SYDVKM. J gave up 8 bases and V 0 bases, and 2 bases lay outside the gene matches. The CDR3 is made up of 13 amino acids. The CDR3: CASSLWGQDGYTF. The CDR3, as DNA: TGTGCCAGCAGTTTATGGGGACAGGACGGCTACACCTTC.

The sample holds many counts of this clonotype. J is TRBJ2-2 and V is TRBV12-3 or TRBV12-4; tentatively, D is TRBD1 (5 bases). V was pared by 3 bases and J by 5 bases, with 13 bases between. CDR3 length: 15 amino acids. The CDR3: CASSFPRDGTGELFF. The CDR3 nucleotides read TGTGCCAGCAGTTTTCCCAGGGATGGGACCGGGGAGCTGTTTTTT.

This clonotype was counted at least ten times. The chain is built from TRBV5-1 and TRBJ1-5; TRBD1 might be the D (6 bases). V was cut by 3 bases and J by 5 bases, with 12 bases left in between. Germline V CDR1 and CDR2: SGHRS, YFSETQ. CDR3 length equals 14 residues. CDR3 in DNA: TGCGCCAGCAGCTACCTGGGGGGCGATCAGCCCCAGCATTTT. This sequence encodes CASSYLGGDQPQHF.

Concerning this clonotype itself: A much larger clone differs by one base, so this may be a read error. The V gene is TRBV11-2, the J gene TRBJ1-1; D gene ambiguous. The CDR3 extends over 12 amino acids. Germline V gene data show CDR1 as SGHAT and CDR2 as FQNNGV. Trimming left V 4 bases short and J 5 bases short, with 8 bases between. This CDR3 reads CASSSLVTEAFF. In nucleotides, the CDR3 is TGTGCCAGCAGCTCGCTCGTAACTGAAGCTTTCTTT.

There are many counts of this clonotype. The gene calls are TRBV6-2 or TRBV6-3 and TRBJ1-6; D is unresolved. From germline, CDR1 is MNHEY and CDR2 SVGEGT. The CDR3 consists of 16 residues. V was trimmed by 8 bases and J by 3 bases, leaving 17 bases between them. The CDR3 spells CASLPREASYNSPLHF. CDR3 sequence (DNA): TGTGCCAGCCTACCTCGGGAGGCAAGCTATAATTCACCCCTCCACTTT.

This clonotype was seen many times. The rearrangement links TRBV5-4 to TRBJ2-3; D possibly corresponds to TRBD2 (6 bases). Germline V gene sequence: CDR1 SGHNT, CDR2 YYREEE (reference sequence). V was pared by 2 bases and J by 0 bases, with 13 bases between. The CDR3 loop spans 16 amino acids. CDR3 protein: CASSFKRGDSTDTQYF. CDR3 DNA: TGTGCCAGCAGCTTTAAGCGCGGGGATAGCACAGATACGCAGTATTTT.

The rearrangement links TRBV20-1 to TRBJ1-1; D is uncertain. V lost 0 bases to trimming and J lost 10 bases, with 21 bases between them. There are 15 residues in the CDR3. CDR1 is DFQATT and CDR2 is SNEGSKA in the germline V gene (reference sequence). The CDR3 loop reads CSARDLDGGLSVAFF. Written as DNA, the CDR3 is TGCAGTGCTAGAGATCTTGACGGAGGTTTGAGTGTAGCTTTCTTT.

This clonotype appeared many times. V usage is TRBV20-1 and J usage is TRBJ2-7; D call uncertain. The V end was cut by 1 base, the J end by 3 bases, with 10 bases between. The CDR3 sequence is 13 residues long. Per germline, CDR1 DFQATT and CDR2 SNEGSKA (reference sequence). The DNA of the CDR3 is TGCAGTGCTAGAGCCGGGCTAAACTACGAGCAGTACTTC. This encodes CSARAGLNYEQYF.

This clonotype was recorded at least ten times. This chain links TRBV9 with TRBJ2-5; D remains unclear. V lost 4 bases and J lost 2, with 15 bases in between. CDR3 length equals 15 residues. Germline V gene sequence: CDR1 SGDLS, CDR2 YYNGEE. CDR3 in DNA: TGTGCCAGCAGCTCCCTTTTTATGGGGCAAGAGACCCAGTACTTC. Residues: CASSSLFMGQETQYF.

The chain has TRBV19 and TRBJ2-7; unclear D gene. This CDR3 is built from 14 residues. V was clipped by 1 base and J by 3 bases, with 10 bases between them. CDR1 and CDR2 from the germline V gene are LNHDA and SQIVND (reference sequence). Written as DNA, the CDR3 is TGTGCCAGTAGTATAGTCTACAGAGACTACGAGCAGTACTTC. Translated: CASSIVYRDYEQYF.

There are many counts of this clonotype. The gene calls are TRBV6-2 or TRBV6-3 and TRBJ1-6, with D perhaps TRBD1 (6 bases). Trimming shortened V by 0 bases and J by 10 bases, and 10 bases separated the two germline ends. The CDR3 sequence is 14 residues long. Germline V lookup: CDR1 MNHEY, CDR2 SVGEGT. The CDR3 is CASSYSTGGSPLHF. The CDR3 nucleotides are TGTGCCAGCAGTTACTCGACAGGCGGGTCACCCCTCCACTTT.

V usage is TRBV2 and J usage is TRBJ2-2; 13 nucleotides align to TRBD2. Germline assignment: CDR1 SNHLY and CDR2 FYNNEI. This CDR3 comprises 15 residues. The V gene end was trimmed by 8 bases and the J gene end by 1 base; junction bases not matched to a gene: 1. CDR3 sequence (DNA): TGTGCCAGCGGGACTAGCGGGGAGAACACCGGGGAGCTGTTTTTT. Translation: CASGTSGENTGELFF.

This clonotype has a count of ten or more. This chain links TRBV21-1 with TRBJ2-7; the D segment call TRBD1 is taken from the table without a DNA check. TRBV21-1 corresponds to a pseudogene. The CDR3 is made up of 18 amino acids. The DNA of the CDR3 is TGTGCCAGCAGCAAAGCCTTTCGCCCGGGAGAGCACTCCTACGAGCAGTACTTC. This codes for CASSKAFRPGEHSYEQYF.

Concerning this clonotype: A single base separates this from a much larger clone, so it may be a read error. V usage is TRBV7-6 and J usage is TRBJ2-3, with 9 bases fitting TRBD1. The length of the CDR3 is 17 residues. In germline, CDR1 is SGHVS, CDR2 FNYEAQ. DNA for the CDR3: TGTGTCAGCAGCCAGACACCGGGACAGGGAAACACAGATACGCAGTATTTT. The encoded protein is CVSSQTPGQGNTDTQYF.